These 15 T cell receptor beta chains came from one sample sequenced in a study of cytomegalovirus exposure and HLA in healthy donors. The PCR was carried out with 60 Vbeta primers and 13 Jbeta primers. The table came from immunoSEQ multiplex PCR; TCRdb's copy has only in-frame clones and leaves some out. Here the sample spans around 170,000 clones, over 60% being singletons. Sequenced: PBMCs. Receptor source: a girl aged 10 to 17 in good health and CMV-seronegative.

This chain links TRBV27 with TRBJ2-1; the D gene is possibly TRBD1 (6 bases). Germline CDR1 MNHEY, CDR2 SMNVEV (reference sequence). This CDR3 spans 13 amino acids. The V gene lost 3 bases and the J gene lost 10 bases, with 13 bases spanning the gap. As DNA, the CDR3 is TGTGCCAGCAGTTTTGGGGGCCGTAGGGAGCAGTTCTTC. It yields the protein CASSFGGRREQFF.

This chain connects TRBV7-8 to TRBJ2-3; D is unresolved. CDR1 and CDR2 from the germline V gene are SGHVS and FQNEAQ. The length of the CDR3 is 15 residues. Trimming took off 5 bases at V and 0 bases at J, with 12 bases between the two ends. The CDR3 bases are TGTGCCAGCAGCCTAGGAGATTCTAGCACAGATACGCAGTATTTT. As protein: CASSLGDSSTDTQYF.

The chain carries TRBV5-6 and TRBJ2-7; 9 nucleotides agree with TRBD1. This CDR3 region has 14 residues. The germline V gene encodes CDR1 SGHDT and CDR2 YYEEEE. Trimming at V came to 4 bases and at J to 5 bases, leaving 7 bases not matched to a gene. CDR3: CASSPGTGKNEQYF. CDR3 nucleotide sequence: TGTGCCAGCAGCCCCGGGACAGGGAAAAACGAGCAGTACTTC.

The chain is built from TRBV5-4 and TRBJ2-3; D remains unclear. V was pared by 1 base and J by 0 bases, with 12 bases between. CDR3 length equals 16 residues. CDR1 is SGHNT and CDR2 is YYREEE in the germline V gene (reference sequence). CDR3 coding DNA: TGTGCCAGCAGCTTGCGGCTAGAGGCTAGCACAGATACGCAGTATTTT. Its protein product is CASSLRLEASTDTQYF.

The chain employs TRBV9 and TRBJ2-7; D uncertain. Germline V gene data show CDR1 as SGDLS and CDR2 as YYNGEE. The CDR3 is made up of 12 amino acids. The V and J ends lost 2 bases and 5 bases respectively, with 8 bases between them. In DNA, the CDR3 is TGTGCCAGCAGCGTGAGCCACCACGAGCAGTACTTC. Its translation: CASSVSHHEQYF. The complete variable domain, with remaining parts taken from reference TRBV9 and TRBJ2-7, reads DSGVTQTPKHLITATGQRVTLRCSPRSGDLSVYWYQQSLDQGLQFLIQYYNGEERAKGNILERFSAQQFPDLHSELNLSSLELGDSALYFCASSVSHHEQYFGPGTRLTVT.

V and J are TRBV5-4 and TRBJ2-2; no firm D call. CDR1 and CDR2 (germline): SGHNT, YYREEE (reference sequence). Trimming took 4 bases from V and 5 from J, leaving 15 bases between them. This CDR3 is built from 15 residues. The CDR3 bases are TGTGCCAGCAGCCCGTCCCAGGCGCTGACCGGGGAGCTGTTTTTT. It is translated as CASSPSQALTGELFF.

The rearrangement links TRBV6-1 to TRBJ2-5, with 9 bases lining up with TRBD1. The CDR3 spans 15 residues. V lost 8 bases, J lost 1 base, and 8 bases stayed unmatched. Per the germline V gene, CDR1 is MNHNS and CDR2 is SASEGT. This CDR3 reads CASSPGQGPQETQYF. CDR3 DNA: TGTGCCAGCTCTCCGGGACAGGGACCCCAAGAGACCCAGTACTTC.

This clone was counted between two and nine times. The J gene is TRBJ2-1, the V gene TRBV6-1, with a possible D match to TRBD1 (5 bases). Germline CDR1 is MNHNS and CDR2 is SASEGT. This CDR3 spans 15 amino acids. The V and J ends lost 2 bases and 6 bases respectively, with 14 bases between them. CDR3 region: CASSESQGYTNEQFF. The CDR3 region has the DNA TGTGCCAGCAGTGAAAGCCAGGGTTATACCAATGAGCAGTTCTTC.

This clone appeared a few times. The V gene is TRBV6-1, the J gene TRBJ1-1; TRBD1 agrees at 10 bases. This CDR3 has 18 amino acids. J gave up 1 base and V 4 bases, and 12 bases lay outside the gene matches. Per the germline V gene, CDR1 is MNHNS and CDR2 is SASEGT. The DNA for the CDR3 is TGTGCCAGCAGTGTAAGCCGGGACAGGGGTTGGACGAACACTGAAGCTTTCTTT. Protein product: CASSVSRDRGWTNTEAFF.

The chain carries TRBV6-5 and TRBJ1-1; the match to TRBD1 covers 11 bases. Per germline, CDR1 MNHEY and CDR2 SVGAGI. The CDR3 contains 13 residues. The J segment lost 5 bases and the V segment lost 9 bases, leaving 5 bases of the junction unmatched. DNA of the CDR3: TGTGCCAGGCCCGGACAGGGGGCGACTGAAGCTTTCTTT. It is translated as CARPGQGATEAFF.

The DNA of the CDR3 is TGTGCCAGTAGTACTTGGCGGGACAGGGGTGAACGGTGCACTGAAGCTTTCTTT. Translated, it gives CASSTWRDRGERCTEAFF. The chain links TRBV19 to TRBJ1-1, with TRBD1 matching over 10 bases. This CDR3 contains 18 residues. Germline CDR1 LNHDA, CDR2 SQIVND (reference sequence). Trimming cost V 4 bases and J 4 bases; bases outside gene matches: 15.

The chain has TRBV7-2 and TRBJ2-7; a weak D match, TRBD2 (5 bases). Germline CDR1 SGHTA, CDR2 FQGNSA. The CDR3 covers 14 residues. With 1 base removed from V and 6 bases from J, the gap between germline ends came to 13 bases. The CDR3 here is CASSLGTDYGEQYF. As DNA, the CDR3 is TGTGCCAGCAGCTTAGGAACAGACTACGGCGAGCAGTACTTC.

The rearrangement joins TRBV19 to TRBJ2-7, with TRBD1 matching 9 bases. V was clipped by 6 bases and J by 0 bases; unmatched bases: 3. CDR3 length: 14 amino acids. Looked up from germline, CDR1 is LNHDA and CDR2 is SQIVND (reference sequence). In nucleotides, the CDR3 is TGTGCCAGTAGACGGGACAGGGACTCCTACGAGCAGTACTTC. Amino acids: CASRRDRDSYEQYF. Supplemented by reference TRBV19 and TRBJ2-7, the full variable domain reads DGGITQSPKYLFRKEGQNVTLSCEQNLNHDAMYWYRQDPGQGLRLIYYSQIVNDFQKGDIAEGYSVSREKKESFPLTVTSAQKNPTAFYLCASRRDRDSYEQYFGPGTRLTVT.

This clone has only a few counts. The chain is built from TRBV6-5 and TRBJ2-1, with 8 bases aligning to TRBD2. Trimming cost V 8 bases and J 9 bases; bases outside gene matches: 12. The germline CDR1 and CDR2 sequences are MNHEY and SVGAGI. The CDR3 extends over 14 amino acids. The CDR3 DNA sequence: TGTGCCAGCCGGCTTAGCGGGGCCGACGGTGAGCAGTTCTTC. Residues: CASRLSGADGEQFF.

The gene calls are TRBV11-1 and TRBJ1-1; no reliable D call. Trimming took off 5 bases at V and 1 base at J, with 14 bases between the two ends. The CDR3 extends over 15 amino acids. CDR1 is SGHAT and CDR2 is FQDESV in the germline V gene (reference sequence). The CDR3 protein is CASSPTAIKNTEAFF. The CDR3 DNA reads TGTGCCAGCAGCCCTACCGCGATTAAGAACACTGAAGCTTTCTTT.